This TCR beta chain is from a study of shared clonotypes between healthy human individuals. About the research overall: Donor ages ranged 18 to 49 years: a couple of women, three men.

Produced via immunoSEQ multiplex PCR; TCRdb's table is partial and in-frame only. The data hold 780,000 or so clones, with roughly 72% observed a single time. Turning to this clone: What it binds is not known.

Findings and caveats of the study: Clonotypes not shared had lower generation probabilities than those common to all four donors.

The V and J ends lost 5 bases and 3 bases, in that order; junction bases with no gene match: 22. The length of the CDR3 is 20 residues. From germline, CDR1 is LNHDA and CDR2 SQIVND (reference sequence). Input material: memory CD4+ T cells sorted from blood. Subset denoted: CD45RA-negative fraction. The origin of this receptor is a woman under 40 in good health. V and J are TRBV19 and TRBJ2-3, with TRBD2 matching over 8 bases. The CDR3 sequence is CASSLDAPSGSPRVTDTQYF. The CDR3 DNA sequence: TGTGCCAGTAGTCTTGACGCCCCGAGCGGGAGCCCCAGGGTGACAGATACGCAGTATTTT.